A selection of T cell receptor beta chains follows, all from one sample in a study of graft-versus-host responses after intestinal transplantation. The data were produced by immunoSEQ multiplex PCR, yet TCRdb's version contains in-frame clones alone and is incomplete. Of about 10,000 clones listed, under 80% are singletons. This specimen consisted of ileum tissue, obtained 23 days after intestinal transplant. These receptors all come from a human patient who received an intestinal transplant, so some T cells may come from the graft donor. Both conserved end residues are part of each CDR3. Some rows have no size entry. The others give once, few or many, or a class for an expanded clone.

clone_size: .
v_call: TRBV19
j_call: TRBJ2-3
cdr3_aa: CASSQGGSDTQYF

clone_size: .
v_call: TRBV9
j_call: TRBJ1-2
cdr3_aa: CASSESGQGNYGYTF

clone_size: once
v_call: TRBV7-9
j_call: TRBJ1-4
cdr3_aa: CASSSGQGAATNEKLFF

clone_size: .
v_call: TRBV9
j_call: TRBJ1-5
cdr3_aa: CASSVGGEGNQPQHF

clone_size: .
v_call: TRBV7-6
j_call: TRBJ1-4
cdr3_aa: CASRQVPGQAVNEKLFF

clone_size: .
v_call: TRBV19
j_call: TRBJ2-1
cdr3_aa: CASSIGNSYNEQFF

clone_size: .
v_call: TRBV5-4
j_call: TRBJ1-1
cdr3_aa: CASSFGAAEAFF

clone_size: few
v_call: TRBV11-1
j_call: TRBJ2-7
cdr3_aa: CASSFDRGAEQYF

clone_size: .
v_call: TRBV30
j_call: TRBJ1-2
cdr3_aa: CAWGAIYGYTF

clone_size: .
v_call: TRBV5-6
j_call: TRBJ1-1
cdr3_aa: CASSFGGNTEAFF

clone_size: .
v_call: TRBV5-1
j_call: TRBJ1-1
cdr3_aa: CASSRQGDTEAFF

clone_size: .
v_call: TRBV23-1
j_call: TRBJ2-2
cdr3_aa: CASSPQGGGSATGELFF

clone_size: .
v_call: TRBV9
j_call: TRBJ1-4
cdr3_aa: CASSETGRRDEKLFF

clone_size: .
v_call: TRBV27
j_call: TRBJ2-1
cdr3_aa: CASSPPTIGGNEQFF

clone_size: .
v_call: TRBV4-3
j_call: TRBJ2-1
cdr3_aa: CASSQLSSGELGYNEQFF

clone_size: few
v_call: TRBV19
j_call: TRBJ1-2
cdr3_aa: CASRTKNYGYTF

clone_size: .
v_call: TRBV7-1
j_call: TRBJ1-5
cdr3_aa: CASSLKGGPPNQPQHF

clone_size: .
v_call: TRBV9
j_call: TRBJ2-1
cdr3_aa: CASSVDPYNEQFF

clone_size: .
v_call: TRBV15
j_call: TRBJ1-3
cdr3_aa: CATSGGTVGNTIYF

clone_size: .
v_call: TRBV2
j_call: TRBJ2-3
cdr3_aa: CASRELAGGTDTQYF

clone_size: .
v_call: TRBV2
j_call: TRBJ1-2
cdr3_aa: CASIKGLYGYTF

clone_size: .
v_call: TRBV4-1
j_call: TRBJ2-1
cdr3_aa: CASSPSSGRENEQFF

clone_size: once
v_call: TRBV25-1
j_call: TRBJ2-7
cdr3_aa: CASSDRGYEQYF

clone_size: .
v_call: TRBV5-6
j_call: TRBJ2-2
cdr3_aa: CASSPPAGGPNTGELFF